The 10 T cell receptor beta chains listed next were all sequenced from one sample in a study of blood T cell repertoires in COVID-19. Generated by immunoSEQ multiplex PCR, the TCRdb table keeps only in-frame clones and is missing some. The table includes a few hundred thousand clones, over 65% detected once. Sequencing used peripheral blood. The receptors shown here come from an elderly woman with acute or convalescent COVID-19.

The gene calls are TRBV6-5 and TRBJ2-5; possible D gene TRBD2, 6 bases. V was shortened by 5 bases and J by 5 bases, with 15 bases between the two germline ends. Per the germline V gene, CDR1 is MNHEY and CDR2 is SVGAGI. The CDR3 is 14 amino acids. CDR3: CASSTGGGRETQYF. The CDR3 DNA reads as TGTGCCAGCAGTACCGGAGGAGGGCGGGAGACCCAGTACTTC.

This chain links TRBV3-1 (or the pseudogene TRBV3-2) with TRBJ2-3; TRBD2 agrees at 7 bases. The trim removed 2 bases at V and 4 bases at J, leaving 3 bases unmatched. The germline gives CDR1 LGHDT, CDR2 YNNKEL (reference sequence). The CDR3 has 14 amino acids. CDR3 residues: CASSQMGGADTQYF. CDR3 sequence (DNA): TGTGCCAGCAGCCAAATGGGGGGGGCAGATACGCAGTATTTT.

Only one count was recorded for this clone. The V and J genes are TRBV29-1 and TRBJ1-1; maybe TRBD1 (6 bases). The V end lost 5 bases, the J end lost 2 bases, and 15 bases lay between the germline ends. From germline, CDR1 is SQVTM and CDR2 ANQGSEA. The CDR3 consists of 14 residues. Here the CDR3 DNA reads TGCAGCGTTAGGTACAGGGCCCGCAACACTGAAGCTTTCTTT. Its protein is CSVRYRARNTEAFF.

CDR3 in DNA: TGTGCCAGCAGCGGACTAGCGGGATCAGCGCATGAGCAGTTCTTC. Its protein is CASSGLAGSAHEQFF. The V gene is TRBV6-5, the J gene TRBJ2-1; 12 bases are shared with TRBD2. The CDR3 extends over 15 amino acids. Germline V gives CDR1 MNHEY, CDR2 SVGAGI. The V and J ends lost 6 bases and 8 bases, in that order; junction bases with no gene match: 8.

Only one count was recorded for this clone. The rearrangement uses TRBV29-1 and TRBJ1-2; possible D gene TRBD1, 6 bases. The CDR3 contains 14 residues. The germline CDR1 and CDR2 sequences are SQVTM and ANQGSEA. The germline V and J ends were trimmed by 4 bases and 4 bases, with 16 bases remaining between them. This CDR3 reads CSVGGQTAGYGYTF. The CDR3 nucleotides read TGCAGCGTTGGCGGACAGACGGCTGGCTATGGCTACACCTTC. Together with reference TRBV29-1 and TRBJ1-2, the CDR3 gives the full variable domain: SAVISQKPSRDICQRGTSLTIQCQVDSQVTMMFWYRQQPGQSLTLIATANQGSEATYESGFVIDKFPISRPNLTFSTLTVSNMSPEDSSIYLCSVGGQTAGYGYTFGSGTRLTVV.

CDR3 DNA sequence: TGCGCCAGCAGTGAGGGACAGGGATCCTTACATGAAGCTTTCTTT. Its protein product is CASSEGQGSLHEAFF. J is TRBJ1-1 and V is TRBV10-1; TRBD1 agrees at 8 bases. With V trimmed by 2 bases and J by 7 bases, 9 bases remained unmatched. From germline, CDR1 is WNHNN and CDR2 SYGVQD (reference sequence). The CDR3 spans 15 residues.

This sequence joins TRBV19 and TRBJ2-5; tentative D call: TRBD2 (6 bases). Trimming took 6 bases from V and 4 from J, leaving 12 bases between them. The germline V gene encodes CDR1 LNHDA and CDR2 SQIVND (reference sequence). This CDR3 has 13 amino acids. CDR3 coding DNA: TGTGCCAGTAGCGGAACTAGCCTAGAGACCCAGTACTTC. This codes for CASSGTSLETQYF. Full variable domain (rest looked up from reference TRBV19 and TRBJ2-5): DGGITQSPKYLFRKEGQNVTLSCEQNLNHDAMYWYRQDPGQGLRLIYYSQIVNDFQKGDIAEGYSVSREKKESFPLTVTSAQKNPTAFYLCASSGTSLETQYFGPGTRLLVL.

This clone appeared a few times. This chain joins TRBV5-1 and TRBJ1-1; TRBD1 matches at 9 bases. Germline CDR1 SGHRS, CDR2 YFSETQ. This CDR3 is 14 amino acids long. V dropped 0 bases and J dropped 8; count of bases not matched to a gene: 5. The CDR3, as DNA: TGCGCCAGCAGCTTGGTAGGGACAGGGATAGAAGCTTTCTTT. This sequence encodes CASSLVGTGIEAFF.

This chain joins TRBV5-1 and TRBJ2-5; 11 bases align to TRBD2. V was pared by 3 bases and J by 0 bases, with 10 bases of the junction left unmatched. This CDR3 spans 18 amino acids. CDR1 and CDR2 (germline): SGHRS, YFSETQ. This CDR3 reads CASSWTSGLADNQETQYF. CDR3 coding DNA: TGCGCCAGCAGCTGGACCTCGGGACTAGCGGACAACCAAGAGACCCAGTACTTC.

The rearrangement uses TRBV10-3 and TRBJ2-1, with D possibly being TRBD2 (7 bases). The germline gives CDR1 ENHRY, CDR2 SYGVKD. The CDR3 sequence is 14 residues long. V was shortened by 8 bases and J by 1 base, with 12 bases between the two germline ends. The CDR3 sequence: CAILRGGSYNEQFF. The CDR3 DNA reads TGTGCCATCCTTAGGGGGGGGTCCTACAATGAGCAGTTCTTC.